These 29 T cell receptor beta chains came from one sample sequenced in a study of blood T cell repertoires in COVID-19 (dated by TCRdb to the early 2020s). Libraries were prepared through the immunoSEQ multiplex PCR assay. Here the immuneACCESS table is served through TCRdb, limited to in-frame sequences with V and J called. Missing clones are a known gap in these copies; in checked studies unresolved V genes cover under half, and the rest lacks a known reason. The table for this sample lists 240,000 or so clones; about 90% of them were counted only once. The ten most abundant clones make up less than 0.9% of the sample. The sequencing input was PBMCs or T cells enriched from blood (not recorded which). The receptors stem from a man aged 50-59 years who had been exposed to COVID-19.

The CDR3, as DNA: TGTGCCAGCTCACCGACGTATAAGGACAGCAACTATGGCTACACCTTC. Encoded protein: CASSPTYKDSNYGYTF. The chain uses TRBV18 and TRBJ1-2; a weak D match, TRBD1 (6 bases). V lost 3 bases to trimming and J lost 2 bases, with 16 bases between them. The CDR3 covers 16 residues. Germline lookup yields CDR1 KGHSH and CDR2 LQKENI.

The chain is built from TRBV5-1 and TRBJ2-5; D possibly corresponds to TRBD1 (6 bases). This CDR3 spans 13 amino acids. Trimming took off 3 bases at V and 5 bases at J, with 11 bases between the two ends. Germline V gives CDR1 SGHRS, CDR2 YFSETQ. Here the CDR3 DNA reads TGCGCCAGCAGCTCGCAGGGGCGGGAGACCCAGTACTTC. This codes for CASSSQGRETQYF.

The chain couples TRBV19 to TRBJ1-1; 10 nucleotides agree with TRBD1. The V and J ends lost 8 bases and 8 bases, in that order; junction bases with no gene match: 5. Germline CDR1 and CDR2: LNHDA and SQIVND (reference sequence). This CDR3 spans 12 amino acids. The CDR3 DNA reads TGTGCCAGTTCCGGACAGGGGGGAGAAGCTTTCTTT. Encoded protein: CASSGQGGEAFF.

The rearrangement uses TRBV6-5 and TRBJ1-1; TRBD1 is a possible D gene (6 bases). Trimming shortened V by 2 bases and J by 4 bases, and 11 bases separated the two germline ends. The germline gives CDR1 MNHEY, CDR2 SVGAGI. The CDR3 is 14 residues long. The CDR3 DNA is TGTGCCAGCAGTTACCGTTACAGGGTCACTGAAGCTTTCTTT. Residues: CASSYRYRVTEAFF.

The chain carries TRBV15 and TRBJ2-7; the D gene is possibly TRBD1 (6 bases). The CDR3 is made up of 15 amino acids. Trimming pared 1 base from V and 2 bases from J, leaving 12 bases between. Germline assignment: CDR1 LNHNV and CDR2 YYDKDF (reference sequence). CDR3 sequence reads: CATSRGFDRTYEQYF. DNA of the CDR3: TGTGCCACCAGCAGAGGTTTCGACAGGACCTACGAGCAGTACTTC. Variable domain in full (rest from reference TRBV15 and TRBJ2-7): DAMVIQNPRYQVTQFGKPVTLSCSQTLNHNVMYWYQQKSSQAPKLLFHYYDKDFNNEADTPDNFQSRRPNTSFCFLDIRSPGLGDTAMYLCATSRGFDRTYEQYFGPGTRLTVT.

The chain combines TRBV6-6 with TRBJ2-1, with 12 bases lining up with TRBD2. This CDR3 has 15 amino acids. The germline gives CDR1 MNHNY, CDR2 SVGAGI (reference sequence). V trimming: 5 bases; J trimming: 6 bases; junction bases outside the gene matches: 5. The CDR3 DNA sequence: TGTGCCAGCAGTAACCCTAGCGGGGGGGCCAATGAGCAGTTCTTC. Translated: CASSNPSGGANEQFF.

The chain has TRBV19 and TRBJ1-6; no definite D call. The CDR3 length is 14 residues. The germline V gene encodes CDR1 LNHDA and CDR2 SQIVND (reference sequence). V lost 1 base and J 4 bases, leaving 5 bases between the germline ends. Written as DNA, the CDR3 is TGTGCCAGTAGTATAGGAGTTTATAATTCACCCCTCCACTTT. It yields the protein CASSIGVYNSPLHF.

The chain is built from TRBV9 and TRBJ2-1; D is uncertain. The length of the CDR3 is 14 residues. Germline V gene data show CDR1 as SGDLS and CDR2 as YYNGEE. V was cut by 1 base and J by 0 bases, with 5 bases left in between. CDR3 amino acids: CASSVMSSYNEQFF. In DNA form, the CDR3 reads TGTGCCAGCAGCGTAATGAGCTCCTACAATGAGCAGTTCTTC.

This rearrangement joins TRBV11-3 to TRBJ1-4, with 8 positions matching TRBD1. Germline CDR1 is SGHNT and CDR2 is YENEEA. V gave up 4 bases and J gave up 6 bases; unmatched junction bases: 10. The CDR3 covers 16 residues. CDR3 bases: TGTGCCAGCAGCTCGCGGGGGGGACAGGAGTATGAAAAACTGTTTTTT. Translated: CASSSRGGQEYEKLFF.

The V and J genes are TRBV28 and TRBJ2-7, with 10 bases identical to TRBD1. Looked up from germline, CDR1 is MDHEN and CDR2 is SYDVKM. Unmatched junction bases numbered 9, after V lost 5 bases and J lost 2 bases. This CDR3 region has 16 residues. The CDR3 coding sequence is TGTGCCAGCAGTCTCACGGGACAGGGGCCAGCCTACGAGCAGTACTTC. Protein: CASSLTGQGPAYEQYF.

This clone was seen only once. This CDR3 is CASYLTGELFF. The CDR3 DNA is TGTGCCAGCTATCTTACCGGGGAGCTGTTTTTT. This chain uses TRBV28 with TRBJ2-2; D remains unclear. CDR1 is MDHEN, CDR2 SYDVKM, per germline. This CDR3 is 11 amino acids long. V shed 8 bases and J shed 5 bases, with 6 bases lying between them.

The chain has TRBV5-5 and TRBJ2-3; 10 nucleotides line up with TRBD1. The germline gives CDR1 SGHKS, CDR2 YYEKEE (reference sequence). With V trimmed by 4 bases and J by 6 bases, 8 bases remained unmatched. The CDR3 has 15 residues. The CDR3 region has the DNA TGTGCCAGCAGCCCAACCCTGGACAGGGGGGATACGCAGTATTTT. It translates to CASSPTLDRGDTQYF.

This rearrangement joins TRBV14 to TRBJ2-7, with TRBD2 as a possible D gene (6 bases). Germline assignment: CDR1 SGHDN and CDR2 FVKESK. The CDR3 runs to 14 residues. Trimming took 1 base from V and 2 from J, leaving 9 bases between them. The CDR3 loop reads CASSQAGLPYEQYV. The CDR3 region has the DNA TGTGCCAGCAGCCAAGCGGGACTTCCCTACGAGCAGTACGTC.

Of note for this clone: Other DNA sequences of this sample code for an identical CDR3. This sequence joins TRBV28 and TRBJ1-2; D is perhaps TRBD1 (5 bases). Germline CDR1 reads MDHEN; CDR2 reads SYDVKM. The length of the CDR3 is 13 residues. Trimming took off 2 bases at V and 4 bases at J, with 8 bases between the two ends. CDR3 coding DNA: TGTGCCAGCAGTTTAGGAGGGGCCTATGGCTACACCTTC. This codes for CASSLGGAYGYTF.

This clone was counted between two and nine times. The rearrangement uses TRBV6-5 and TRBJ1-1; TRBD1 agrees at 9 bases. V trimming: 2 bases; J trimming: 1 base; junction bases outside the gene matches: 2. Looked up from germline, CDR1 is MNHEY and CDR2 is SVGAGI. CDR3 length: 15 amino acids. The CDR3 nucleotides read TGTGCCAGCAGTTACGTGACAGGGGGGAACACTGAAGCTTTCTTT. It is translated as CASSYVTGGNTEAFF.

The chain combines TRBV2 with TRBJ1-5; TRBD1 aligns across 8 bases. V was clipped by 8 bases and J by 3 bases; unmatched bases: 9. From germline, CDR1 is SNHLY and CDR2 FYNNEI. CDR3 length: 15 amino acids. The CDR3 DNA follows: TGTGCCAGCGCTGAGGACAGGGTCTACAATCAGCCCCAGCATTTT. The encoded protein is CASAEDRVYNQPQHF.

The CDR3 sequence: CASSLEGAGYTF. The CDR3 DNA follows: TGTGCCAGCAGTTTAGAGGGGGCTGGCTACACCTTC. The gene calls are TRBV12-3 or TRBV12-4 and TRBJ1-2; 7 bases agree with TRBD1. Trimming at V came to 1 base and at J to 7 bases, leaving 0 bases not matched to a gene. The CDR3 extends over 12 amino acids.

The V and J genes are TRBV7-2 and TRBJ2-2; D is perhaps TRBD2 (5 bases). V lost 1 base to trimming and J lost 7 bases, with 16 bases between them. This CDR3 has 16 residues. The germline gives CDR1 SGHTA, CDR2 FQGNSA. The CDR3 spells CASSLGGPERVGELFF. The CDR3 bases are TGTGCCAGCAGCTTAGGAGGGCCCGAGAGGGTCGGGGAGCTGTTTTTT.

The V call is TRBV28, the J call TRBJ1-4; a possible D gene is TRBD1 (6 bases). CDR3 length equals 14 residues. V was shortened by 6 bases and J by 0 bases, with 8 bases between the two germline ends. Germline V gene data show CDR1 as MDHEN and CDR2 as SYDVKM. This CDR3 is CASSWTATNEKLFF. The CDR3 coding sequence is TGTGCCAGCAGCTGGACAGCAACTAATGAAAAACTGTTTTTT.

This rearrangement joins TRBV15 to TRBJ2-1; 11 bases line up with TRBD2. There are 13 residues in the CDR3. V was pared by 6 bases and J by 7 bases, with 2 bases of the junction left unmatched. Germline CDR1 is LNHNV and CDR2 is YYDKDF (reference sequence). The CDR3 sequence: CATSRLAGNEQFF. In DNA, the CDR3 is TGTGCCACCAGTAGACTAGCGGGGAATGAGCAGTTCTTC.

The chain couples TRBV5-1 to TRBJ2-1; D remains unclear. CDR3 size: 14 residues. Per germline, CDR1 SGHRS and CDR2 YFSETQ. The V and J ends lost 0 bases and 7 bases respectively, with 11 bases between them. Here the CDR3 reads CASSLAPSLNEQFF. The CDR3 bases are TGCGCCAGCAGCTTGGCCCCGTCCTTAAATGAGCAGTTCTTC.

The chain employs TRBV18 and TRBJ2-2, with 9 nucleotides matching TRBD1. Trimming at V came to 0 bases and at J to 2 bases, leaving 4 bases not matched to a gene. Per the germline V gene, CDR1 is KGHSH and CDR2 is LQKENI. This CDR3 contains 17 residues. The CDR3 DNA reads as TGTGCCAGCTCACCACCGGGACAGGGCCTTAACACCGGGGAGCTGTTTTTT. Encoded protein: CASSPPGQGLNTGELFF.

The rearrangement joins TRBV28 to TRBJ1-6; TRBD1 matches 7 bases. Germline-derived CDR1 and CDR2 are MDHEN and SYDVKM. CDR3 length equals 16 residues. Unmatched junction bases numbered 11, after V lost 5 bases and J lost 7 bases. Written as DNA, the CDR3 is TGTGCCAGCAGTCCACTCCCCGGGACAGACAATTCACCCCTCCACTTT. Protein: CASSPLPGTDNSPLHF.

The genes are TRBV7-9 and TRBJ2-3; 8 bases agree with TRBD2. Germline V lookup: CDR1 SEHNR, CDR2 FQNEAQ (reference sequence). V shed 5 bases and J 5 bases; nucleotides not matched to a gene: 12. This CDR3 contains 16 residues. The CDR3, as DNA: TGTGCCAGCAGCCATCGGGGGGGCCAGGGGTTAGATACGCAGTATTTT. Protein product: CASSHRGGQGLDTQYF.

J is TRBJ1-3 and V is TRBV21-1; the table assigns TRBD1, which was not confirmed against the DNA. TRBV21-1 is noted as a pseudogene. This CDR3 spans 16 amino acids. CDR3: CASSKVPGDSGNTIYF. The CDR3 DNA is TGTGCCAGCAGCAAAGTCCCAGGGGACTCTGGAAACACCATATATTTT.

The chain joins TRBV15 to TRBJ2-7; D is unresolved. The CDR3 is made up of 13 amino acids. V lost 5 bases, J lost 5 bases, and 13 bases lay in between. Germline V gene sequence: CDR1 LNHNV, CDR2 YYDKDF (reference sequence). Here the CDR3 reads CATSSYYEDEQYV. CDR3 nucleotide sequence: TGTGCCACCAGCTCCTACTACGAGGACGAGCAGTACGTC.

This sequence joins TRBV24-1 and TRBJ2-1; D might be TRBD2 (7 bases). The CDR3 loop spans 16 amino acids. Germline V CDR1 and CDR2: KGHDR, SFDVKD. Deletions cut 4 bases from V and 2 bases from J, with 14 bases between. CDR3 nucleotides: TGTGCCACCAGTGACCCGGGGGGCGCGGCCTACAATGAGCAGTTCTTC. This gives the protein CATSDPGGAAYNEQFF.

The rearrangement uses TRBV2 and TRBJ1-5; the D is unclear. Trimming removed 8 bases at V and 2 bases at J, with 10 bases between. Germline values: CDR1 SNHLY, CDR2 FYNNEI. CDR3 length equals 13 residues. As DNA, the CDR3 is TGTGCCAGCGAGGGAGAGCGCAATCAGCCCCAGCATTTT. Translated: CASEGERNQPQHF.

The count of this clone is one. The rearrangement joins TRBV3-1 (or the pseudogene TRBV3-2) to TRBJ2-3, with 7 bases fitting TRBD2. CDR1 is LGHDT, CDR2 YNNKEL, per germline (reference sequence). CDR3 length: 13 residues. V gave up 4 bases and J gave up 4 bases; unmatched junction bases: 2. The CDR3 reads CASSLLAADTQYF. The CDR3 DNA is TGTGCCAGCAGCCTCCTAGCGGCAGATACGCAGTATTTT.